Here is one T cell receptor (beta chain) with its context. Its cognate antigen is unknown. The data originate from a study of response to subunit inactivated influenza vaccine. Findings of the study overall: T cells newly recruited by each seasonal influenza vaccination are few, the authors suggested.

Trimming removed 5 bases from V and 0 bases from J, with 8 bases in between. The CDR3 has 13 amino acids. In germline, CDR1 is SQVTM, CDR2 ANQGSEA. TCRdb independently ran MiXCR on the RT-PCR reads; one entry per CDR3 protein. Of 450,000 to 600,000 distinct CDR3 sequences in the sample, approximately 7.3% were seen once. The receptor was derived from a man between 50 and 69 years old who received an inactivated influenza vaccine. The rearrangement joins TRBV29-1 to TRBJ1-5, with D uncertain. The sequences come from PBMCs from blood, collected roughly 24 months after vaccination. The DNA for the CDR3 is TGCAGCGTTCATGGGAATAGCAATCAGCCCCAGCATTTT. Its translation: CSVHGNSNQPQHF.